This entry features one TCR beta chain sequence. The data originate from a study of T cell responses to AZD1222 COVID-19 vaccine. The CDR3 runs 15 residues. The V end lost 7 bases, the J end lost 3 bases, and 18 bases lay between the germline ends. CDR1 SGHAT and CDR2 FQNNGV come from the germline V gene. Using immunoSEQ multiplex PCR, the repertoire was profiled, and TCRdb retains in-frame clones only, with some absent. The sample yields about 140,000 clones, 88% seen once. The sequences come from peripheral blood, collected 28 days after the second AZD1222 dose. The source of this sequence is an adult who received the AZD1222 COVID-19 vaccine. The chain uses TRBV11-2 and TRBJ1-1; tentative D call: TRBD1 (5 bases). The CDR3 loop is CASTHWGTGDTEAFF. In DNA, the CDR3 is TGTGCCAGCACCCACTGGGGAACAGGAGACACTGAAGCTTTCTTT. The variable domain in full, completed from reference TRBV11-2 and TRBJ1-1, reads EAGVAQSPRYKIIEKRQSVAFWCNPISGHATLYWYQQILGQGPKLLIQFQNNGVVDDSQLPKDRFSAERLKGVDSTLKIQPAKLEDSAVYLCASTHWGTGDTEAFFGQGTRLTVV.